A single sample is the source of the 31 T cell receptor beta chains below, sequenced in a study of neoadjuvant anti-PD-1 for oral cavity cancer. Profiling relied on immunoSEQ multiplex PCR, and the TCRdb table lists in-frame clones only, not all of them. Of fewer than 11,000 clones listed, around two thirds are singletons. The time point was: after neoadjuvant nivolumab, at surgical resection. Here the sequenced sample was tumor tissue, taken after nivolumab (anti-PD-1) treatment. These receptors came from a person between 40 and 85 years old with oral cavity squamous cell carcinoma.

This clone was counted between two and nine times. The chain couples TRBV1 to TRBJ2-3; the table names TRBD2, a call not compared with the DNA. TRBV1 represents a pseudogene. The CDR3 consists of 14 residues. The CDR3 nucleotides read TGCACCAGCAGCCCTAGCGGGAGCACAGATACGCAGTATTTT. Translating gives CTSSPSGSTDTQYF.

Here the CDR3 DNA reads TGTGCCAGCAGCTCCGGACCGGGATACAATGAGCAGTTCTTC. Its protein product is CASSSGPGYNEQFF. The chain links TRBV7-6 to TRBJ2-1; D is perhaps TRBD2 (5 bases). V lost 4 bases and J 4 bases, leaving 11 bases between the germline ends. CDR3 length equals 14 residues. Germline V CDR1 and CDR2: SGHVS, FNYEAQ.

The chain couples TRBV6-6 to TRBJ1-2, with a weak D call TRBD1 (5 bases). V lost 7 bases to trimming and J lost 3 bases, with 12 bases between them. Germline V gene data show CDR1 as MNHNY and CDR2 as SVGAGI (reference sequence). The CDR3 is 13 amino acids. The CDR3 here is CASTHLGDYGYTF. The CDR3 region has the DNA TGTGCCAGCACCCACCTGGGGGACTATGGCTACACCTTC.

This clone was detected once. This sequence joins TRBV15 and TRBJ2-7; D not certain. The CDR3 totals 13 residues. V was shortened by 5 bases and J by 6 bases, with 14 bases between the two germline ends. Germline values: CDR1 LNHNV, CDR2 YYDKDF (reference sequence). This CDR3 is CATSPRTFSEQYF. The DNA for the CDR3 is TGTGCCACCAGCCCCCGGACGTTTAGCGAGCAGTACTTC.

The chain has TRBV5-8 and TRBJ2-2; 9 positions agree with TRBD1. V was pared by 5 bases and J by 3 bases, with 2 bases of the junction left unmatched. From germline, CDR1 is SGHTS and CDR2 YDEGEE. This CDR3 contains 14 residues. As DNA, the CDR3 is TGTGCCAGCAGGCGGACAGGGGACACCGGGGAGCTGTTTTTT. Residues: CASRRTGDTGELFF.

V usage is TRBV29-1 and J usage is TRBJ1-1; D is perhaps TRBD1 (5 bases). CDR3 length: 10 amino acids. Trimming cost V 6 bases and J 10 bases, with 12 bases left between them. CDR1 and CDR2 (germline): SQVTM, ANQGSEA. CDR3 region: CSVTGSRAFF. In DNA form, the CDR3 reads TGCAGCGTCACAGGATCACGAGCTTTCTTT.

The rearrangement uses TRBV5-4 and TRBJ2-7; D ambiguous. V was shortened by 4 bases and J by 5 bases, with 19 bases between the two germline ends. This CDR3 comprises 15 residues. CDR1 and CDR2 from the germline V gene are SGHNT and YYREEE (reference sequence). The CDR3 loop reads CASSPGSRVIDEQYF. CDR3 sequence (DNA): TGTGCCAGCAGCCCCGGTTCTCGGGTAATTGACGAGCAGTACTTC.

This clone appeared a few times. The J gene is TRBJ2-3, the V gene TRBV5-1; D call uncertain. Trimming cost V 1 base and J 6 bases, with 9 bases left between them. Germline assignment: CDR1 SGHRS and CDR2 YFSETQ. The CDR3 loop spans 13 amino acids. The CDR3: CASSLNGADTQYF. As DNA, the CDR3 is TGCGCCAGCAGCTTGAATGGTGCGGATACGCAGTATTTT.

CDR3 protein: CASRGLAGLGGELFF. The CDR3 nucleotides read TGTGCCAGCAGGGGACTAGCGGGATTGGGGGGGGAGCTGTTTTTT. The chain is built from TRBV2 and TRBJ2-2; 13 nucleotides line up with TRBD2. From germline, CDR1 is SNHLY and CDR2 FYNNEI. V lost 6 bases and J lost 8; bases outside the gene matches: 6. This CDR3 is 15 amino acids long.

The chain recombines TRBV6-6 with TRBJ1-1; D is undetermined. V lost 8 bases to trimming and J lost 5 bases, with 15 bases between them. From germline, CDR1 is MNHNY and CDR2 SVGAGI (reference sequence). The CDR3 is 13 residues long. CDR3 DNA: TGTGCCAGCGGCTTAGGAGGGCAAACTGAAGCTTTCTTT. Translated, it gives CASGLGGQTEAFF.

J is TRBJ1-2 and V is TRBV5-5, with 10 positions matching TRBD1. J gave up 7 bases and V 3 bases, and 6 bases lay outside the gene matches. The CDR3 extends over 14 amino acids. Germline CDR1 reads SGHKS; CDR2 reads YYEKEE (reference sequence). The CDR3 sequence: CASSSDRGQSGYTF. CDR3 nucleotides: TGTGCCAGCAGCTCCGACAGGGGGCAGAGTGGCTACACCTTC.

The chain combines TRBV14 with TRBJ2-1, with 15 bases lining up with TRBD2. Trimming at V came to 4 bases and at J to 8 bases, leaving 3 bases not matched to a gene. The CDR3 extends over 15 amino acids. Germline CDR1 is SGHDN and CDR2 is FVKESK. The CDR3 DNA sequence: TGTGCCAGCAGCCGGACTAGCGGGGGGGCCGATGAGCAGTTCTTC. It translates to CASSRTSGGADEQFF.

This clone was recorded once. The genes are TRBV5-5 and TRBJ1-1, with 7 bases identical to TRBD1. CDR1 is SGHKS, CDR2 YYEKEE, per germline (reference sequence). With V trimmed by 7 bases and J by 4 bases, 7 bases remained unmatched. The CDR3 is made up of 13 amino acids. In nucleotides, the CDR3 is TGTGCCAGCGCCTTACAGGGGCCCACTGAAGCTTTCTTT. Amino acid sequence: CASALQGPTEAFF.

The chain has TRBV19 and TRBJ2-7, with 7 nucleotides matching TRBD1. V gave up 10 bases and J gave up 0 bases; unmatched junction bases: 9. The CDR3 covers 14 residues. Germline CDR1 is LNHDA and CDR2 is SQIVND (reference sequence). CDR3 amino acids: CATGGDLSSYEQYF. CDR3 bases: TGTGCCACAGGGGGAGATTTGAGCTCCTACGAGCAGTACTTC.

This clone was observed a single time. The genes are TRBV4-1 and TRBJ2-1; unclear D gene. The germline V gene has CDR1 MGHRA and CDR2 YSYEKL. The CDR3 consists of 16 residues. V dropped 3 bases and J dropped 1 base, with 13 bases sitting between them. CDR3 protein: CASSQVDLISYNEQFF. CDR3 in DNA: TGCGCCAGCAGCCAGGTTGACTTGATATCCTACAATGAGCAGTTCTTC.

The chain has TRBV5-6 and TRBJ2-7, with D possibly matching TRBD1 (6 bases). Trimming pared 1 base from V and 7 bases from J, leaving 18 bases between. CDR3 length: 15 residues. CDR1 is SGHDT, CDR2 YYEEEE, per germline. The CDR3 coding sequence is TGTGCCAGCAGCTTGCAGGGGCCGGGAACGGGGGAGCAGTACTTC. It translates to CASSLQGPGTGEQYF.

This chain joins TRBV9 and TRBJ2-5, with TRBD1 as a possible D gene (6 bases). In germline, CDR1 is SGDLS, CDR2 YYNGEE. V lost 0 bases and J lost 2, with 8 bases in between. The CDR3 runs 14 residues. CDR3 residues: CASSVERGQETQYF. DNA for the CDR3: TGTGCCAGCAGCGTAGAAAGGGGGCAAGAGACCCAGTACTTC.

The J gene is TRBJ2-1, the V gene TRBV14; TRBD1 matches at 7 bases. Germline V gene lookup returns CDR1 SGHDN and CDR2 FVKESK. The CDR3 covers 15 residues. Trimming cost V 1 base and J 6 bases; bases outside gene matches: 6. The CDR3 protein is CASSQAAGGGNEQFF. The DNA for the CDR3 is TGTGCCAGCAGCCAAGCGGCAGGGGGTGGCAATGAGCAGTTCTTC.

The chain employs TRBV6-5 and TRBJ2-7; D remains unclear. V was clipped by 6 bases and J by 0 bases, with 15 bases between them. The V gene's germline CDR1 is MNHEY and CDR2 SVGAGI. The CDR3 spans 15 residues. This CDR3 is CASSRQTVSSYEQYF. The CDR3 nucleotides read TGTGCCAGCAGCCGCCAGACGGTTAGCTCCTACGAGCAGTACTTC.

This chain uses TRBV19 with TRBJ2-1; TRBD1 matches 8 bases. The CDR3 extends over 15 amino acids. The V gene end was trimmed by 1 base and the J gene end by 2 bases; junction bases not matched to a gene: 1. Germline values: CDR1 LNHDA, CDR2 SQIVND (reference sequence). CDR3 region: CASSIAGQAYNEQFF. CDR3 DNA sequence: TGTGCCAGTAGTATAGCGGGACAGGCCTACAATGAGCAGTTCTTC.

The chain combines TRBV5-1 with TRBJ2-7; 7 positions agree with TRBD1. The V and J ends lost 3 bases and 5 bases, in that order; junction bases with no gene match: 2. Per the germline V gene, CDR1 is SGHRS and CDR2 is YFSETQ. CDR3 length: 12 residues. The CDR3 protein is CASSSTGNEQYF. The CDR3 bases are TGCGCCAGCAGCTCGACAGGGAACGAGCAGTACTTC.

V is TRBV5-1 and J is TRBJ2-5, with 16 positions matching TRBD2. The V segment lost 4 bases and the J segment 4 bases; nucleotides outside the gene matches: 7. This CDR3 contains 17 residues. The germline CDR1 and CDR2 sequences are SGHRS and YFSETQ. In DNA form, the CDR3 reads TGCGCCAGCAGCGCGGGACTAGCGGGAGGGCTAGGAGAGACCCAGTACTTC. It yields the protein CASSAGLAGGLGETQYF.

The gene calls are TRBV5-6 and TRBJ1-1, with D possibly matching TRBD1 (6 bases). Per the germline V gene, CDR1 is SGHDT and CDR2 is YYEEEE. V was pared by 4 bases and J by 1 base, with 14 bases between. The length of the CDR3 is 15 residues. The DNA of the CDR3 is TGTGCCAGCAGCACCCCGGGGGGGCAGAACACTGAAGCTTTCTTT. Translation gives CASSTPGGQNTEAFF.

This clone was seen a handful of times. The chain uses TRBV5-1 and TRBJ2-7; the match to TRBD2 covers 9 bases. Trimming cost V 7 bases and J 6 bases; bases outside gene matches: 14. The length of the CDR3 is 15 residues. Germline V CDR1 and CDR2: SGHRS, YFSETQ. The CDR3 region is CASGRLAGDLTEQYF. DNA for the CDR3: TGCGCCAGCGGAAGATTAGCGGGGGACCTTACCGAGCAGTACTTC.

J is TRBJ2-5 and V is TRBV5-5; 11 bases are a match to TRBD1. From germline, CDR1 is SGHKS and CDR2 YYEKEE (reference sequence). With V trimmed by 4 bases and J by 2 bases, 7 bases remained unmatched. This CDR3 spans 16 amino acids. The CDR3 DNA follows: TGTGCCAGCAGCCTACGGACAGGGGGCCGTCAAGAGACCCAGTACTTC. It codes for CASSLRTGGRQETQYF.

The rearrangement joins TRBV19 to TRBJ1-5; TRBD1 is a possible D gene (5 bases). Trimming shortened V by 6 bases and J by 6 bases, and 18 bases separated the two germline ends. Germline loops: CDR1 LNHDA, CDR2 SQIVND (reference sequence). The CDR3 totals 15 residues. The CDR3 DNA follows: TGTGCCAGTAGCCAAGATACAGGTCTGGGTCAGCCCCAGCATTTT. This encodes CASSQDTGLGQPQHF.

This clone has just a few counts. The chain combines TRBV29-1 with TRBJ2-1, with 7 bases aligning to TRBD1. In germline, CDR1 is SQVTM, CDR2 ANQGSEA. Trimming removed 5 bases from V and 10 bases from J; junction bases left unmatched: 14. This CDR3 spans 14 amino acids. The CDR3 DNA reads TGCAGCGTTCCGGGACAGCGATCCATATGGGAGCAGTTCTTC. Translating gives CSVPGQRSIWEQFF.

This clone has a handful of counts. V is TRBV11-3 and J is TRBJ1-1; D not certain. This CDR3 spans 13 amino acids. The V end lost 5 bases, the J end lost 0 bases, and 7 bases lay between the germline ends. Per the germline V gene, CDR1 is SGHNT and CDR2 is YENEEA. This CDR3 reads CASSAYVNTEAFF. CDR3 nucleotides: TGTGCCAGCAGCGCCTACGTGAACACTGAAGCTTTCTTT.

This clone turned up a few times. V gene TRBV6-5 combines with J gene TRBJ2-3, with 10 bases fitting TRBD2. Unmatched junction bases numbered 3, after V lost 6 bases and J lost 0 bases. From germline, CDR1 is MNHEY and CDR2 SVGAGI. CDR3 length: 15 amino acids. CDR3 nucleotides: TGTGCCAGCAGCGGGACTAGCGTGAGCACAGATACGCAGTATTTT. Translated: CASSGTSVSTDTQYF.

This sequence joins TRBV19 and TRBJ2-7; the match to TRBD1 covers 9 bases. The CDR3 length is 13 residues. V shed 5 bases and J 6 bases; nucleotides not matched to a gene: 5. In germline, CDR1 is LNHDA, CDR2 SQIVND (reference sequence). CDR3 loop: CASSPRDRAEQYF. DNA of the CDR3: TGTGCCAGTAGTCCCCGGGACAGGGCCGAGCAGTACTTC.

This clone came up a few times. The CDR3 bases are TGTGCCAGCAGTTTAATATCGGGCGGGGCTAGGAGGTTGAAGACATCCGGGGAGCTGTTTTTT. Amino acids: CASSLISGGARRLKTSGELFF. The chain recombines TRBV27 with TRBJ2-2; a possible D gene is TRBD2 (6 bases). V shed 2 bases and J shed 6 bases, with 31 bases lying between them. The CDR3 has 21 amino acids. The germline V gene has CDR1 MNHEY and CDR2 SMNVEV (reference sequence).